The T cell receptor (beta chain) under discussion was sequenced for a study of shared clonotypes between healthy human individuals. Study details: Three plates each covered CD4 naive and memory; CD8 naive two, CD8 memory one.

Per the germline V gene, CDR1 is MDHEN and CDR2 is SYDVKM. This CDR3 has 13 amino acids. Splitting the CD4+ cells yielded a CD45RA+ naive subset and a CD45RA-negative memory subset. Deep-level running was used for the assay. Method: immunoSEQ multiplex PCR; TCRdb's copy keeps in-frame clones and lacks some. The data show 2 million to 3 million clones, with approximately 94% seen just once and over 0.12% held by the top ten. Study results and caveats: Around 5% of naive CD4 clonotypes were common to a handful of donors.

Comment on this clone: What it recognizes is unknown.

The clonotype comes from a man aged 18 to 29 in good health. Source material: naive CD4+ T cells sorted from blood. Subset specified: CD45RA+ positively selected. The chain couples TRBV28 to TRBJ1-6; D gene ambiguous. The CDR3: CVTGPPYNSPLHF. The CDR3 bases are TGTGTCACCGGGCCACCTTATAATTCACCCCTCCACTTT. Variable domain in full (rest from reference TRBV28 and TRBJ1-6): DVKVTQSSRYLVKRTGEKVFLECVQDMDHENMFWYRQDPGLGLRLIYFSYDVKMKEKGDIPEGYSVSREKKERFSLILESASTNQTSMYLCVTGPPYNSPLHFGNGTRLTVT.